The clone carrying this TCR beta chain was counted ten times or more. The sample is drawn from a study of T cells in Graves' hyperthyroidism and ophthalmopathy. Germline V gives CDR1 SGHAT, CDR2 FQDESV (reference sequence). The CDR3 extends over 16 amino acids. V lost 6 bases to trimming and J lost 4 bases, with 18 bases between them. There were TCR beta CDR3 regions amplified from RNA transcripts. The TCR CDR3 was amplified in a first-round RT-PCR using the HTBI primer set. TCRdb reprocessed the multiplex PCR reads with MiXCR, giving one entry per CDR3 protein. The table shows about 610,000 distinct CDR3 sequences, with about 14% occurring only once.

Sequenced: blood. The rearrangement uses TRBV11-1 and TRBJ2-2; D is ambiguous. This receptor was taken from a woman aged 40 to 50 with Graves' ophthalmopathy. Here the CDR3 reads CASSRQALTATGELFF. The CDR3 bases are TGTGCCAGCAGTCGGCAGGCATTAACCGCCACCGGGGAGCTGTTTTTT.